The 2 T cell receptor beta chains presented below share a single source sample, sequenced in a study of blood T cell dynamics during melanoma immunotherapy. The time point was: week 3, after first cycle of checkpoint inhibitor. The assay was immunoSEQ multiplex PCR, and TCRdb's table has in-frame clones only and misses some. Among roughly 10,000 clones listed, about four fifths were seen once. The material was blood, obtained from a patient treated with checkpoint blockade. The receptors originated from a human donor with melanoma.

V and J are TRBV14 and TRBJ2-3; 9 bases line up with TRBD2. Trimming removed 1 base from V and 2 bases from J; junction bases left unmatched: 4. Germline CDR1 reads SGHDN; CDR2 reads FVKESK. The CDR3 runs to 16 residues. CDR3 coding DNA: TGTGCCAGCAGCCAAGCTAGCGGGACCCTCACAGATACGCAGTATTTT. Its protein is CASSQASGTLTDTQYF.

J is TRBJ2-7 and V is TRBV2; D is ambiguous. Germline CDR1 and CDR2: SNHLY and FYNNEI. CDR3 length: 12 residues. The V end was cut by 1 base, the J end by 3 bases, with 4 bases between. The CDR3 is CASSEVSYEQYV. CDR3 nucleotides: TGTGCCAGCAGTGAAGTAAGCTACGAGCAGTACGTC.